This T cell receptor (beta chain) was profiled in a study of regulatory T cells in long-lasting Graves disease. This clonotype was recorded at least ten times. With iRepertoire HTBI primers and Arm-PCR of CDR3 regions, TCR beta libraries were built. TCRdb reanalysed the multiplex PCR reads using MiXCR and keeps one entry per CDR3 protein. The repertoire holds hundreds of thousands of distinct CDR3 sequences, with 15% to 20% as singletons. Time point of the sample: newly diagnosed GD, antithyroid drugs for less than 3 months. PBMC RNA was the source of the TCR library. Peripheral blood, around 10 milliliters of it, was drawn into EDTA tubes. The CDR3 extends over 14 amino acids. The V end lost 5 bases, the J end lost 3 bases, and 13 bases lay between the germline ends. The germline gives CDR1 SGHVS, CDR2 FQNEAQ. The sample was also linked to a second study, of T cells in Graves' hyperthyroidism and ophthalmopathy.

The sequences come from peripheral blood mononuclear cells (PBMCs), collected at new diagnosis, from a patient treated with antithyroid drugs. The chain uses TRBV7-8 and TRBJ1-1, with D unresolved. This clonotype originated in a woman in her twenties or thirties with Graves disease. CDR3 coding DNA: TGTGCCAGCAGCGTAGGGAACGGAGACACTGAAGCTTTCTTT. This gives the protein CASSVGNGDTEAFF.